The sequence of this TCR beta chain was determined in a study of CD8 T cells in Susac syndrome. Study details: Sequenced Susac syndrome patients included five or six with clinically active disease and about eight in remission. Patients with Susac syndrome had blood drawn and were at that point therapy-naive, on corticosteroids, or on intravenous immunoglobulin alone.

While CD8+ and CD4+ T cells were isolated negatively, TEMRA cells were enriched by FACS. The germline CDR1 and CDR2 sequences are PRHDT and FYEKMQ (reference sequence). V was pared by 0 bases and J by 4 bases, with 12 bases between. The CDR3 contains 15 residues. The RNA, roughly 0.45 to 1 ug, was put through reverse transcription using random hexamers. Across 54 Vbeta and 13 Jbeta, TCR beta CDR3 was amplified with immunoSEQ multiplex PCR. TCRdb re-called the immunoSEQ multiplex PCR reads through MiXCR, storing one row per CDR3 protein. In the table there are around 150,000 distinct CDR3 sequences, approximately 95% of which are singletons.

This TCR derives from a human donor with Susac syndrome. The rearrangement joins TRBV13 to TRBJ1-1, with D tentatively TRBD1 (5 bases). The sequenced material came from CD8+ T cells from PBMCs. The DNA of the CDR3 is TGTGCCAGCAGCTTAGGCCCGCAAAGGGGCACTGAAGCTTTCTTT. Amino acids: CASSLGPQRGTEAFF.